This T cell receptor (beta chain) appears in the sequencing data of a study of identical twins. The CDR3 is 17 amino acids. CDR1 DFQATT and CDR2 SNEGSKA come from the germline V gene (reference sequence). In the case of this clonotype: An end of the junction does not agree with germline; a read error may underlie this.

TCRdb reanalysed the 5' RACE reads using MiXCR and keeps one entry per CDR3 protein. The sample has hundreds of thousands of distinct CDR3 sequences; roughly 9.4% are singletons. The specimen was memory (CD45RO+) T cells sorted from blood. The sequence derives from a woman under 30 in good health. The V gene is TRBV20-1, the J gene TRBJ2-2; 7 bases agree with TRBD1. The CDR3 protein is CCARDRTGAMNTGELFF. The CDR3 DNA follows: TGCTGTGCTAGAGATCGTACAGGGGCTATGAACACCGGGGAGCTGTTTTTT.